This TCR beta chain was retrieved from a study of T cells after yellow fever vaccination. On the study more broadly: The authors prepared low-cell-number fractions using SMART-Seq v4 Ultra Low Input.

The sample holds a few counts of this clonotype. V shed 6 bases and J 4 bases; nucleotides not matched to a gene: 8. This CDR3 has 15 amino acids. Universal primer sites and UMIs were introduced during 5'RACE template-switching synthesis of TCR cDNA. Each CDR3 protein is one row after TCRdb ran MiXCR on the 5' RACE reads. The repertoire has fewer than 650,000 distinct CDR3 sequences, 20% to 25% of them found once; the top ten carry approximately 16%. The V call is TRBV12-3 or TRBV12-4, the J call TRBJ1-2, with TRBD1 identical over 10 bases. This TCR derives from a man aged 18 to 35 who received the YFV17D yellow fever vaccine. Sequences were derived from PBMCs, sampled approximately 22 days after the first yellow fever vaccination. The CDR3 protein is CASSPGTGDAYGYTF. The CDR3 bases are TGTGCCAGCAGCCCCGGGACAGGGGATGCCTATGGCTACACCTTC.